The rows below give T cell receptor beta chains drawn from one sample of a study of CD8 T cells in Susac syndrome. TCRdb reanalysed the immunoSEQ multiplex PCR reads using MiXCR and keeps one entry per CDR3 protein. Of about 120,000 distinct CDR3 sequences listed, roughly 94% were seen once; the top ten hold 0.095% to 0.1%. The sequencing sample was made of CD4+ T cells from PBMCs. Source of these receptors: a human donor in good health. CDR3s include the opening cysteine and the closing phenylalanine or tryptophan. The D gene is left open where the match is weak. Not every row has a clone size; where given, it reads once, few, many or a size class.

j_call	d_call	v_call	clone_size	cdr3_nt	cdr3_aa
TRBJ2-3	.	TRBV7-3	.	TGTGCCAGCAGCCCCCAGGGGGGCCACACAGATACGCAGTATTTT	CASSPQGGHTDTQYF
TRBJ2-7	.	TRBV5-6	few	TGTGCCAGCAGCTTGGCCGGGAACTCCTACGAGCAGTACTTC	CASSLAGNSYEQYF
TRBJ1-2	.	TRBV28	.	TGTGCCAGCAGTTTAGCGGGGGGCGCGGGGGCTGGCTACACCTTC	CASSLAGGAGAGYTF
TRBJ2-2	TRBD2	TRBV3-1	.	TGTGCCAGCAATCAAATAGCGGGAACCGGGGAGCTGTTTTTT	CASNQIAGTGELFF
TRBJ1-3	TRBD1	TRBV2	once	TGTGCCAGCACCCTACAGGGGCTTTATGGAAACACCATATATTTT	CASTLQGLYGNTIYF
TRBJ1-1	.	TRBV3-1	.	TGTGCCAGCAGCCAAGGAGCAGGGGCTGAAGCTTTCTTT	CASSQGAGAEAFF
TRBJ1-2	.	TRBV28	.	TGTGCCAGCAGTTTGTGGCATAAGACAGGCTCCTATGGCTACACCTTC	CASSLWHKTGSYGYTF
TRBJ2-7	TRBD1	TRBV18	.	TGTGCCAGCTCATCTTTAGACAGGGTCCCCTACGAGCAGTACTTC	CASSSLDRVPYEQYF
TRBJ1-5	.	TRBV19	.	TGTGCCAGTAGTATTTGGCAAAGCGCCGGCAATCAGCCCCAGCATTTT	CASSIWQSAGNQPQHF
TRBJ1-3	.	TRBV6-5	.	TGTGCCAGCAGTTACTCACCAGGGGGAAACACCATATATTTT	CASSYSPGGNTIYF
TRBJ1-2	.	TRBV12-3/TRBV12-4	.	TGTGCCAGCAGTAACACCCCTGGTGGCTACACCTTC	CASSNTPGGYTF
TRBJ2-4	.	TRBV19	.	TGTGCCAGTAGAACCTCCGGTTCGGGAAACATTCAGTACTTC	CASRTSGSGNIQYF
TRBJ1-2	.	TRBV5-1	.	TGCGCCAGCAGCCCGACGGTTACAGGGAACTATGGCTACACCTTC	CASSPTVTGNYGYTF
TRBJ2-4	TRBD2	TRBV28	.	TGTGCCAGCAGTTCAGTAGCTAAGCGGGAGGTAAACAAAAACATTCAGTACTTC	CASSSVAKREVNKNIQYF
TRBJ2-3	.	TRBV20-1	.	TGCAGTGCTACAATAGGGGGGGCCGGCACAGATACGCAGTATTTT	CSATIGGAGTDTQYF
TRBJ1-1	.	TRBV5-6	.	TGTGCCAGGGCCGGGGACGGCCCGCAGGGGTACACTGAAGCTTTCTTT	CARAGDGPQGYTEAFF
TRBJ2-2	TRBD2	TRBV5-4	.	TGTGCCAGCAGCTTGGCTTGGCTAGCGGGAGCAGCGAACACCGGGGAGCTGTTTTTT	CASSLAWLAGAANTGELFF
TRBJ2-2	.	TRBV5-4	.	TGTGCCAGCAGTTGGGACTCGCTGAACACCGGGGAGCTGTTTTTT	CASSWDSLNTGELFF
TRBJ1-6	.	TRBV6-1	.	TGTGCCAGCATCCTCCGAGGGGACGGACTTAATTCACCCCTCCACTTT	CASILRGDGLNSPLHF
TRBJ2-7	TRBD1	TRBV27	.	TGTGCCAGCAGTTCCGGGACAGTACCCGGCGAGCAGTACTTC	CASSSGTVPGEQYF
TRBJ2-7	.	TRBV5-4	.	TGTGCCAGCGGCAGGGACTCCTACGAGCAGTACTTC	CASGRDSYEQYF